The rows below give T cell receptor beta chains drawn from one sample of a study of blood T cells in healthy people across ages. MiXCR, run by TCRdb on the 5' RACE reads, gives a single entry per CDR3 protein. The table has 1.5 million to 2 million distinct CDR3 sequences, around 50% seen once. Sequenced: blood. Every receptor here comes from a woman aged 35 to 49 in good health. Both conserved end residues are part of each CDR3. Fields, in order: V gene, clone size, D gene, CDR3 length, J gene, CDR3 protein, CDR3 DNA. D genes are given only for firm matches. Clone size is given for some rows only: seen once, a few or many times, or a class if the clone is expanded.

>TRBV4-1|NA|NA|15|TRBJ1-4
CASSQVGPRGEKLFF
TGCGCCAGCAGCCAAGTGGGGCCTCGAGGCGAAAAACTGTTTTTT
>TRBV7-2|NA|TRBD1|17|TRBJ1-4
CASSPDRGRPTNEKLFF
TGTGCCAGCAGCCCCGACAGGGGGCGCCCAACTAATGAAAAACTGTTTTTT
>TRBV7-2|NA|NA|15|TRBJ2-5
CTSSLTGAYQETQYF
TGTACCAGCAGCTTAACCGGGGCATACCAAGAGACCCAGTACTTC
>TRBV27|NA|NA|14|TRBJ1-5
CASSLSAANQPQHF
TGTGCCAGCAGTTTATCGGCAGCTAATCAGCCCCAGCATTTT
>TRBV7-9|NA|TRBD1|17|TRBJ2-5
CASSPTNIQGARETQYF
TGTGCCAGCAGCCCAACTAACATACAGGGGGCGCGGGAGACCCAGTACTTC
>TRBV5-4|NA|NA|16|TRBJ2-1
CASSLSPGGLYNEQFF
TGTGCCAGCAGCTTGTCCCCTGGGGGACTCTACAATGAGCAGTTCTTC
>TRBV2|NA|NA|10|TRBJ2-1
CASVWVEQFF
TGTGCCAGCGTGTGGGTTGAGCAGTTCTTC
>TRBV7-9|once|TRBD1|16|TRBJ2-5
CASSSRPGQLQETQYF
TGCGCCAGCAGCTCGAGACCGGGACAGCTCCAAGAGACCCAGTACTTC
>TRBV2|NA|TRBD2|15|TRBJ2-1
CASSETSGLNNEQFF
TGTGCCAGCAGTGAGACTAGCGGGCTGAACAATGAGCAGTTCTTC
>TRBV10-3|NA|NA|12|TRBJ2-7
CAIREASTEQYF
TGTGCCATCAGGGAAGCTAGCACCGAGCAGTACTTC
>TRBV7-2|few|NA|13|TRBJ2-2
CASSLGPTGELFF
TGTGCCAGCAGCTTGGGGCCCACCGGGGAGCTGTTTTTT
>TRBV14|few|TRBD1|18|TRBJ2-6
CASSPLTGDKSGANVLTF
TGTGCCAGCAGCCCATTGACAGGGGACAAGTCTGGGGCCAACGTCCTGACTTTC
>TRBV7-2|NA|TRBD1|17|TRBJ2-3
CASSSEGGDRGRDTQYF
TGTGCCAGCAGCTCAGAGGGGGGGGACAGGGGGCGGGATACCCAGTATTTT
>TRBV6-1|NA|TRBD2|17|TRBJ2-5
CASSENASGGSQETQYF
TGTGCCAGCAGTGAAAACGCTAGCGGGGGGTCCCAAGAGACCCAGTACTTC
>TRBV6-5|NA|NA|13|TRBJ1-4
CASSSTVNEKLFF
TGTGCCAGCAGTTCCACCGTTAATGAAAAACTGTTTTTT
>TRBV7-2|NA|TRBD1|17|TRBJ1-6
CASSWTGPGSYNSPLHF
TGTGCCAGCAGCTGGACAGGTCCTGGATCCTATAATTCACCCCTCCACTTT
>TRBV3-1|NA|NA|16|TRBJ2-2
CASSPTGTANSGELFF
TGTGCCAGCAGCCCCACCGGGACCGCGAACTCCGGGGAGCTGTTTTTT
>TRBV20-1|few|NA|14|TRBJ2-1
CSARSGWGYNEQFF
TGCAGTGCTAGAAGCGGGTGGGGTTACAATGAGCAGTTCTTC
>TRBV2|NA|NA|15|TRBJ2-5
CAGRGAGGMRETQYF
TGTGCCGGCAGGGGCGCTGGGGGTATGAGAGAGACCCAGTACTTC
>TRBV7-2|NA|NA|15|TRBJ1-1
CASSPWTGKNTEAFF
TGTGCCAGCAGCCCGTGGACGGGGAAGAACACTGAAGCTTTCTTT
>TRBV12-3/TRBV12-4|NA|NA|13|TRBJ1-5
CASSLAAGKPQHF
TGTGCCAGCAGTTTAGCCGCAGGGAAGCCCCAGCATTTT
>TRBV20-1|NA|NA|11|TRBJ2-5
CSALYGETQYF
TGCAGTGCTCTATATGGAGAGACCCAGTACTTC
>TRBV7-2|NA|TRBD1|14|TRBJ2-3
CASSFGTGLDTQYF
TGTGCCAGCAGCTTCGGGACAGGGTTAGATACGCAGTATTTT
>TRBV9|once|NA|15|TRBJ2-1
CASSVAVSPYNEQFF
TGTGCCAGCAGCGTAGCCGTCAGCCCTTACAATGAGCAGTTCTTC
>TRBV2|NA|NA|15|TRBJ1-2
CASSEARRGVHGYTF
TGTGCCAGCAGTGAAGCGCGGAGGGGTGTGCATGGCTACACCTTC
>TRBV12-3/TRBV12-4|NA|TRBD2|18|TRBJ2-3
CASSLRLAGGISTDTQYF
TGTGCCAGCAGTTTAAGACTAGCGGGGGGGATTAGCACAGATACGCAGTATTTT
>TRBV20-1|NA|NA|14|TRBJ2-1
CSASPGYSYNEQFF
TGCAGTGCTAGTCCCGGGTACTCCTACAATGAGCAGTTCTTC
>TRBV6-2/TRBV6-3|NA|NA|11|TRBJ1-5
CASSTGRPQHF
TGTGCCAGCAGCACAGGTAGGCCCCAGCATTTT
>TRBV3-1|NA|NA|17|TRBJ2-1
CASSQAGGLRLENEQFF
TGTGCCAGCAGCCAAGCTGGGGGCCTCCGTCTTGAGAATGAGCAGTTCTTC
>TRBV5-1|NA|TRBD1|14|TRBJ1-2
CASSTGDRGNGYTF
TGCGCCAGCAGCACGGGGGACAGGGGAAACGGCTACACCTTC
>TRBV20-1|NA|NA|11|TRBJ1-2
CSAPGRYGYTF
TGCAGTGCTCCAGGGCGTTATGGCTACACCTTC
>TRBV5-5|NA|NA|15|TRBJ1-4
CASSLVGGAGEKLFF
TGTGCCAGCAGCTTGGTGGGGGGGGCAGGCGAAAAACTGTTTTTT
>TRBV20-1|NA|TRBD1|13|TRBJ2-7
CSAEGQVTYEQYF
TGCAGTGCTGAAGGACAGGTAACCTACGAGCAGTACTTC